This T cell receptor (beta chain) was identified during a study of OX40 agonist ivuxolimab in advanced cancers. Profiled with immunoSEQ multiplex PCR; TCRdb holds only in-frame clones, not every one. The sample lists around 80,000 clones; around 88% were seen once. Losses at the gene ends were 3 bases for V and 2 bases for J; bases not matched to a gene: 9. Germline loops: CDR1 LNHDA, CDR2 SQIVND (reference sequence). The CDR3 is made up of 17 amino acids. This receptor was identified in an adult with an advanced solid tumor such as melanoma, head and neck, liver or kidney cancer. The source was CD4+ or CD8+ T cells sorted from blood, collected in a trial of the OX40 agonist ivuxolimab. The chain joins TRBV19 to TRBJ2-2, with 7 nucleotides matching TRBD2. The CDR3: CASSIPAGYRNTGELFF. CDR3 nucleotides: TGTGCCAGTAGTATTCCAGCGGGGTACAGAAACACCGGGGAGCTGTTTTTT. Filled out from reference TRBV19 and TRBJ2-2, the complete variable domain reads DGGITQSPKYLFRKEGQNVTLSCEQNLNHDAMYWYRQDPGQGLRLIYYSQIVNDFQKGDIAEGYSVSREKKESFPLTVTSAQKNPTAFYLCASSIPAGYRNTGELFFGEGSRLTVL.